This T cell receptor (beta chain) is drawn from a study of blood T cell repertoires in COVID-19. About the research overall: Both acute and convalescent COVID-19 samples were obtained from the United States, Italy and Spain. PBMCs, B-cell-depleted T cells, or T cells were the source of the cDNA or gDNA that made up the material.

The CDR3 contains 15 residues. V trimming: 6 bases; J trimming: 7 bases; junction bases outside the gene matches: 11. Germline assignment: CDR1 LNHDA and CDR2 SQIVND (reference sequence). Per the original methods: Using reference gene primer amplification, nucleated cell counts were estimated. Libraries were prepared by immunoSEQ multiplex PCR; TCRdb keeps only in-frame clonotypes and omits some of them. The V and J calls and clone size come from that table; D and trimming were worked out from the DNA. The data hold some 380,000 clones, with 70% to 85% observed a single time. Material: peripheral blood. This chain connects TRBV19 to TRBJ2-1, with TRBD2 identical over 8 bases. The clonotype comes from a human donor with acute or convalescent COVID-19. The donor label of this sample is uncertain. CDR3: CASSISGNSWNEQFF. In DNA, the CDR3 is TGTGCCAGTAGCATTAGCGGGAACTCCTGGAATGAGCAGTTCTTC.